This record covers a single TCR beta chain. Its specificity is not known. Trimming removed 1 base at V and 6 bases at J, with 9 bases between. CDR3 size: 14 residues. Germline V CDR1 and CDR2: LGHNA, YNFKEQ. The sample originates from a study of T cells in narcolepsy. Study context: Patients with NT1 or NT2 and healthy control donors were enrolled. Study results and limitations: Healthy controls reportedly lacked the autoreactive clonotypes serially found in patients' blood. Same-patient CSF and blood CD4+ T cell clonotypes included HCRT-specific and TRIB2-specific autoreactive ones. Autoreactive clone sequences were missing from some blood memory CD4+ repertoires.

Produced via immunoSEQ multiplex PCR; TCRdb's table is partial and in-frame only. Among about 30,000 clones, about 76% were seen once, and the ten largest hold 1.1%. This rearrangement joins TRBV4-2 to TRBJ2-2; D unclear. Sequenced input: CD45RA- memory CD4+ T cells from PBMCs. This clonotype was obtained from a human donor with narcolepsy. Written as DNA, the CDR3 is TGTGCCAGCAGCCAAGTAGGAATGGCCGGGGAGCTGTTTTTT. Translated: CASSQVGMAGELFF.